These T cell receptor beta chains were read from a single sample in a study of OX40 agonist ivuxolimab in advanced cancers. Sequencing used immunoSEQ multiplex PCR; TCRdb keeps in-frame clones, though not all of them. This sample yields about 24,000 clones, of which just over 90% are seen a single time; about 46% belongs to the top ten. The specimen was CD4+ or CD8+ T cells sorted from blood, collected in a trial of the OX40 agonist ivuxolimab. All receptors derive from an adult with an advanced solid tumor such as melanoma, head and neck, liver or kidney cancer. CDR3s include the opening cysteine and the closing phenylalanine or tryptophan. The order of the fields is clone size, V gene, J gene, CDR3 length, CDR3 protein. A row's size may be missing; if present it is once, few, many or a size class.

clone size: -; V gene: TRBV7-6; J gene: TRBJ2-5; CDR3 length: 13; CDR3 protein: CASRRGTQETQYF
clone size: -; V gene: TRBV11-2; J gene: TRBJ1-1; CDR3 length: 13; CDR3 protein: CASSLSGGTEAFF
clone size: -; V gene: TRBV5-1; J gene: TRBJ1-3; CDR3 length: 16; CDR3 protein: CASSLVIGGTGNTIYF
clone size: -; V gene: TRBV6-5; J gene: TRBJ1-2; CDR3 length: 13; CDR3 protein: CASSTTGRRGYTF
clone size: -; V gene: TRBV5-1; J gene: TRBJ2-1; CDR3 length: 12; CDR3 protein: CASSLQVHEQFF
clone size: -; V gene: TRBV29-1; J gene: TRBJ2-1; CDR3 length: 13; CDR3 protein: CSVKGDSYNEQFF
clone size: -; V gene: TRBV14; J gene: TRBJ2-1; CDR3 length: 15; CDR3 protein: CASSQGGTVNNEQFF
clone size: few; V gene: TRBV27; J gene: TRBJ2-2; CDR3 length: 13; CDR3 protein: CASSLEGAGELFF
clone size: -; V gene: TRBV5-1; J gene: TRBJ1-4; CDR3 length: 17; CDR3 protein: CASSPGKGSGGGEKLFF
clone size: -; V gene: TRBV10-3; J gene: TRBJ2-1; CDR3 length: 12; CDR3 protein: CAIGDRENEQFF